One and the same sample provided the 10 T cell receptor beta chains below, sequenced in a study of T-cell reconstitution after alpha-beta-depleted transplantation in children. Unique molecular identifiers tagged the TCRbeta library. TCRdb re-called the PCR reads through MiXCR, storing one row per CDR3 protein. The table shows 500,000 to 750,000 distinct CDR3 sequences, with 27% occurring only once. The sequenced sample was PBMCs, obtained before TCRalphabeta/CD19-depleted stem cell transplant. The receptors originated from a boy younger than two with Wiskott-Aldrich syndrome, due to receive a stem cell transplant.

This clonotype was observed a few times. A junction end diverges from the germline sequence, so it may reflect a read error. The chain joins TRBV24-1 to TRBJ2-3, with 11 bases that match TRBD1. Germline V gene sequence: CDR1 KGHDR, CDR2 SFDVKD. The CDR3 length is 15 residues. CDR3 region: CATSVRTGGTDTQYF. CDR3 DNA sequence: TGTGCCACCAGTGTCAGGACAGGGGGCACTGATACGCAGTATTTT.

This clonotype occurred a few times. J is TRBJ2-7 and V is TRBV5-1; D remains unclear. Deletions cut 0 bases from V and 2 bases from J, with 18 bases between. Per the germline V gene, CDR1 is SGHRS and CDR2 is YFSETQ. This CDR3 is built from 17 residues. The CDR3 DNA is TGCGCCAGCAGCTTGGCGGCCTGGGCATCCTCCCCCTACGAGCAGTACTTC. This encodes CASSLAAWASSPYEQYF.

The chain couples TRBV5-1 to TRBJ2-1; 7 nucleotides align to TRBD2. CDR3 length: 15 amino acids. CDR1 and CDR2 (germline): SGHRS, YFSETQ. The junction had 7 bases not matched to a gene; V was cut back by 4 bases and J by 3 bases. The CDR3 nucleotides read TGCGCCAGCAGCCTGATCGGACTAGACTACAATGAGCAGTTCTTC. Protein: CASSLIGLDYNEQFF.

This clonotype was observed a few times. This rearrangement joins TRBV7-8 to TRBJ2-1; TRBD2 matches 11 bases. Germline V gene sequence: CDR1 SGHVS, CDR2 FQNEAQ. The V segment lost 2 bases and the J segment 0 bases; nucleotides outside the gene matches: 6. The CDR3 contains 18 residues. For the CDR3, the DNA is TGTGCCAGCAGCTTATCCTTTAGCGGGAGGGGCTCCTACAATGAGCAGTTCTTC. It translates to CASSLSFSGRGSYNEQFF.

The rearrangement links TRBV20-1 to TRBJ2-1; D may be TRBD2 (7 bases). CDR3 size: 12 residues. Germline V CDR1 and CDR2: DFQATT, SNEGSKA (reference sequence). DNA for the CDR3: TGCGTGAGTAGGGGGGGCTACAATGAGCAGTTCTTC. Translated: CVSRGGYNEQFF.

This chain links TRBV12-3 or TRBV12-4 with TRBJ2-4; TRBD1 is a possible D gene (6 bases). The CDR3 totals 17 residues. V was trimmed by 3 bases and J by 0 bases, leaving 15 bases between them. The CDR3 DNA sequence: TGTGCCAGCAGTTTCTCCGGGACACGCCTAGCCAAAAACATTCAGTACTTC. It yields the protein CASSFSGTRLAKNIQYF.

In its sample, this clonotype was seen once. The chain carries TRBV12-3 or TRBV12-4 and TRBJ2-7, with a possible D match to TRBD2 (5 bases). V gave up 3 bases and J gave up 4 bases, with 10 bases separating them. This CDR3 is 13 amino acids long. The CDR3 sequence is CASSFRTGYEQYF. In DNA, the CDR3 is TGTGCCAGCAGTTTCCGTACGGGGTACGAGCAGTACTTC.

The chain recombines TRBV5-1 with TRBJ2-5; D call uncertain. The V end lost 1 base, the J end lost 5 bases, and 15 bases lay between the germline ends. In germline, CDR1 is SGHRS, CDR2 YFSETQ. This CDR3 is 15 amino acids long. Written as DNA, the CDR3 is TGCGCCAGCAGCTTGAATGGGTACCTTTGGGAGACCCAGTACTTC. Translation: CASSLNGYLWETQYF.

This clonotype appeared a few times. The chain joins TRBV5-1 to TRBJ2-5; TRBD2 might be the D (5 bases). There are 15 residues in the CDR3. Germline CDR1 reads SGHRS; CDR2 reads YFSETQ. V gave up 0 bases and J gave up 3 bases, with 12 bases separating them. This chain's CDR3 is CASSLGGSKEETQYF. Here the CDR3 DNA reads TGCGCCAGCAGCTTGGGTGGGAGTAAGGAAGAGACCCAGTACTTC. Filled out from reference TRBV5-1 and TRBJ2-5, the complete variable domain reads KAGVTQTPRYLIKTRGQQVTLSCSPISGHRSVSWYQQTPGQGLQFLFEYFSETQRNKGNFPGRFSGRQFSNSRSEMNVSTLELGDSALYLCASSLGGSKEETQYFGPGTRLLVL.

The chain combines TRBV24-1 with TRBJ2-1; 13 nucleotides agree with TRBD2. The CDR3 covers 16 residues. V was clipped by 3 bases and J by 8 bases; unmatched bases: 6. Per germline, CDR1 KGHDR and CDR2 SFDVKD. The CDR3 protein is CATSDRTSGSIHEQFF. DNA of the CDR3: TGTGCCACCAGTGATCGGACTAGCGGGAGTATTCATGAGCAGTTCTTC.